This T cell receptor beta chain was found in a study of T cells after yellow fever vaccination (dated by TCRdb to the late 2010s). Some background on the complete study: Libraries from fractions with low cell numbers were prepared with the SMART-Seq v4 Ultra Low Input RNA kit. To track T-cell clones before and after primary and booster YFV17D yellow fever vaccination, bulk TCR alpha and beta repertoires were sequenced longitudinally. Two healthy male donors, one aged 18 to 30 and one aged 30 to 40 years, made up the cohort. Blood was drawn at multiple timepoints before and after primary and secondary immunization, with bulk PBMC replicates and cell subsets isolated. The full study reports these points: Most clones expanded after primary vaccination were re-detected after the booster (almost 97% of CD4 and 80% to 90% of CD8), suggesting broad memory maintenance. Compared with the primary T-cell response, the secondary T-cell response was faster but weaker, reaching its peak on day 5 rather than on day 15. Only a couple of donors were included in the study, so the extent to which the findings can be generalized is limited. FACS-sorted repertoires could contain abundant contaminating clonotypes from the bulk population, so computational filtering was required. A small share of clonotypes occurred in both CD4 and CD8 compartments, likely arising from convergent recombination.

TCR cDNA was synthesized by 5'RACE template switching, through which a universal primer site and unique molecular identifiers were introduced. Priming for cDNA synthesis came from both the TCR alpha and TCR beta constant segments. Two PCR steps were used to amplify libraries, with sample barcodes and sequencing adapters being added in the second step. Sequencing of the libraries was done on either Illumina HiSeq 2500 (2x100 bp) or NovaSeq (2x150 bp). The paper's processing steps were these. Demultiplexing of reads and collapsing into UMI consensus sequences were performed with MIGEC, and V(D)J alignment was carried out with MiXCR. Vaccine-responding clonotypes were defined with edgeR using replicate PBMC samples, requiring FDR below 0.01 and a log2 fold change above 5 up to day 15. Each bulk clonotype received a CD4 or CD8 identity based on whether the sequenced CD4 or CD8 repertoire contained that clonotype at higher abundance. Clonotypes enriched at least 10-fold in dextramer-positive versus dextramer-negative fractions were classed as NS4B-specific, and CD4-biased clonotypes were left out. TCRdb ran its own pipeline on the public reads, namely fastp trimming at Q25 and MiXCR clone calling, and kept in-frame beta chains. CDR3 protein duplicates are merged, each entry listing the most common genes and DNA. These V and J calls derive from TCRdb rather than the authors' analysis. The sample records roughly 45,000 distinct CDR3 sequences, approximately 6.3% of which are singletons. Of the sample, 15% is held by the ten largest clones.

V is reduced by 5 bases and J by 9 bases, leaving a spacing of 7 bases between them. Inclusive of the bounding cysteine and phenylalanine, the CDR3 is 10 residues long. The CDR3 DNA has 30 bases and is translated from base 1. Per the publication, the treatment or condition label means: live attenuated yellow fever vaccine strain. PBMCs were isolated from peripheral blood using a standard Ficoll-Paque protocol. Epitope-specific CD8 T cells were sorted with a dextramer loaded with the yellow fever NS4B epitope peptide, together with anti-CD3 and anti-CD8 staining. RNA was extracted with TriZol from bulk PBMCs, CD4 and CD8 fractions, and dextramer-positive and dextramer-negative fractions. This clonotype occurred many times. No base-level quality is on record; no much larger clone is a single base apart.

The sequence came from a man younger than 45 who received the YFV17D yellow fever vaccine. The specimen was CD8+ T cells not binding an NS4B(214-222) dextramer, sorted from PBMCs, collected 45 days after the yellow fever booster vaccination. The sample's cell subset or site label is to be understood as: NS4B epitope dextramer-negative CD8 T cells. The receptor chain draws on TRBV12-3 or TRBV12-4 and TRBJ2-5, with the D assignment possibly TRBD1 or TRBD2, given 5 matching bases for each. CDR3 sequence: CASSGTAQYF. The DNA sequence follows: TGTGCCAGCAGTGGGACGGCCCAGTACTTC.